This TCR beta chain was obtained from a study of cytomegalovirus exposure and HLA in healthy donors. There are 18 residues in the CDR3. Germline assignment: CDR1 MNHEY and CDR2 SMNVEV (reference sequence). Trimming cost V 0 bases and J 4 bases; bases outside gene matches: 13. In the PCR, 60 Vbeta and 13 Jbeta primers were used. Generated by immunoSEQ multiplex PCR, the TCRdb table keeps only in-frame clones and is missing some. The top ten hold over 4.5% of the sample, which has about 180,000 clones, roughly 80% seen once. Sequenced sample: PBMCs. This sequence originates from a woman between 18 and 29 years old in good health and CMV-seropositive. This rearrangement joins TRBV27 to TRBJ1-1; 8 bases align to TRBD1. The CDR3 is CASSLSGTGGRYFTEAFF. The CDR3 nucleotides are TGTGCCAGCAGTTTATCGGGCACAGGGGGTCGGTATTTCACTGAAGCTTTCTTT.